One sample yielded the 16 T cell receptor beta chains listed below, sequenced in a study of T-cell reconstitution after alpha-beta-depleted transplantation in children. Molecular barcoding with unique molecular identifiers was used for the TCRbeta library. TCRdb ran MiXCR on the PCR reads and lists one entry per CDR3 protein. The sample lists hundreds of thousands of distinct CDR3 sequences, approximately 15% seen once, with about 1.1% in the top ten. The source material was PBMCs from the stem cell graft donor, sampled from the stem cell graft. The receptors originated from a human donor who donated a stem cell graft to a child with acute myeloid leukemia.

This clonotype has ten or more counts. CDR3 DNA: TGCGCCAGCAGTACCGACCGCACAGATACGCAGTATTTT. This translates into CASSTDRTDTQYF. The V call is TRBV10-2, the J call TRBJ2-3; D gene ambiguous. Germline CDR1 and CDR2: WSHSY and SAAADI. V was trimmed by 5 bases and J by 1 base, leaving 7 bases between them. This CDR3 spans 13 amino acids.

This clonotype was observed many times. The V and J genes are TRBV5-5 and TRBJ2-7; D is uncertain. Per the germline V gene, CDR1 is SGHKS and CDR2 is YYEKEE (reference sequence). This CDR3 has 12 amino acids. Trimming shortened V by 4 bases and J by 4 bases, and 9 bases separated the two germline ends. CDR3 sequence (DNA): TGTGCCAGCAGCCTGGACGGTTACGAGCAGTACGTC. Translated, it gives CASSLDGYEQYV.

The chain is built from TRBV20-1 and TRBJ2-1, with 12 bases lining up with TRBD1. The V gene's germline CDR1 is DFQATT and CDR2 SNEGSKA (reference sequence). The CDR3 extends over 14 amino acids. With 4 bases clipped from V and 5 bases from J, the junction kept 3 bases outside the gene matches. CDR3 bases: TGCAGTGCTATAGGGGACAGGGGGCACAATGAGCAGTTCTTC. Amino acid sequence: CSAIGDRGHNEQFF.

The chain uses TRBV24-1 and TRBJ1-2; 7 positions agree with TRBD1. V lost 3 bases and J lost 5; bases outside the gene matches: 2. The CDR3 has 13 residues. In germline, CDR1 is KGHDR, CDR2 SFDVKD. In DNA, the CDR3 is TGTGCCACCAGTGATGGGACAGATTATGGCTACACCTTC. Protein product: CATSDGTDYGYTF.

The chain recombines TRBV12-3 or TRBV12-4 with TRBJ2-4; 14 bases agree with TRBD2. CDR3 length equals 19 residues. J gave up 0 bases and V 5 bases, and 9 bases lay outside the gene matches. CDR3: CASSTPGLAGDGAKNIQYF. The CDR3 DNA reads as TGTGCCAGCAGTACACCGGGACTAGCGGGGGATGGAGCCAAAAACATTCAGTACTTC.

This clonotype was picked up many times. The CDR3 nucleotides read TGTGCCAGCAGCTTAGCGGAGACTAGCCTTTCCCCCGATGAGTACGTC. Translating it yields CASSLAETSLSPDEYV. The V and J genes are TRBV7-8 and TRBJ2-7; 7 bases fit TRBD2. This CDR3 is built from 16 residues. Germline V lookup: CDR1 SGHVS, CDR2 FQNEAQ. Trimming took 0 bases from V and 11 from J; bases not matched to a gene: 16.

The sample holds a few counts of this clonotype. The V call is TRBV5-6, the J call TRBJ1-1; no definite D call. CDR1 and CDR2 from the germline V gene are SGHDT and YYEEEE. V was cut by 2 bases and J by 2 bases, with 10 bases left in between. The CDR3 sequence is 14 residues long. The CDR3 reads CASSFQEPNTEAFF. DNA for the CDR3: TGTGCCAGCAGCTTTCAGGAGCCTAACACTGAAGCTTTCTTT.

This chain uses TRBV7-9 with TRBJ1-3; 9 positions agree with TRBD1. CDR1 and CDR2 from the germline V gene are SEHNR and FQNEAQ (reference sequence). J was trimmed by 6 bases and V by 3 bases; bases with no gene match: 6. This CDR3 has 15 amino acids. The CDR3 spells CASSFPGQGANTIYF. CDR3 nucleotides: TGTGCCAGCAGCTTCCCGGGACAGGGCGCAAACACCATATATTTT.

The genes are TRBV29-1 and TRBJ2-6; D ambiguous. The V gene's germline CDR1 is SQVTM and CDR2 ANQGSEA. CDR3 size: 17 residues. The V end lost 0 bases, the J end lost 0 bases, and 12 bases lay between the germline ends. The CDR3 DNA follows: TGCAGCGTTGAAGAGGTAGGGTGGGGCTCTGGGGCCAACGTCCTGACTTTC. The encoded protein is CSVEEVGWGSGANVLTF.

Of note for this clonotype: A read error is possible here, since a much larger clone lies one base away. The CDR3 here is CSANSDRVSGELFF. CDR3 DNA: TGCAGTGCTAACAGTGACCGGGTGAGCGGGGAGCTGTTTTTT. The genes are TRBV20-1 and TRBJ2-2, with no clear D. The CDR3 sequence is 14 residues long. Looked up from germline, CDR1 is DFQATT and CDR2 is SNEGSKA (reference sequence). V was pared by 4 bases and J by 7 bases, with 16 bases between.

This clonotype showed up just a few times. Here the CDR3 DNA reads TGTGCCAGCAGCTTAGTTGCAGGGGTGGGTCAGCCCCAGCATTTT. Its protein product is CASSLVAGVGQPQHF. The chain uses TRBV7-2 and TRBJ1-5, with D perhaps TRBD1 (6 bases). Trimming pared 1 base from V and 6 bases from J, leaving 13 bases between. From germline, CDR1 is SGHTA and CDR2 FQGNSA. The length of the CDR3 is 15 residues.

As DNA, the CDR3 is TGTGCCAGCAGCGCCCGACAGGGGCTTCAGGGTGAAGCTTTCTTT. Residues: CASSARQGLQGEAFF. The chain recombines TRBV9 with TRBJ1-1; TRBD1 agrees at 8 bases. The junction had 11 bases not matched to a gene; V was cut back by 3 bases and J by 7 bases. Germline V gene data show CDR1 as SGDLS and CDR2 as YYNGEE. This CDR3 has 15 residues.

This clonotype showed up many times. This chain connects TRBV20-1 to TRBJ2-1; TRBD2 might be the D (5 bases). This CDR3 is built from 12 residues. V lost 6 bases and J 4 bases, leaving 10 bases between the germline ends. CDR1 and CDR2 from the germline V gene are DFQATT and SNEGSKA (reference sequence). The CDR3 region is CSARRGYNEQFF. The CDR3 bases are TGCAGTGCACGACGGGGATACAATGAGCAGTTCTTC.

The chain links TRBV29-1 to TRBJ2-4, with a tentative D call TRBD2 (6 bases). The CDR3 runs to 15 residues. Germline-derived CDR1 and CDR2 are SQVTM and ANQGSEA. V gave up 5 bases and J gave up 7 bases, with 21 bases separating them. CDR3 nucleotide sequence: TGCAGCGTTAATCCGCACCTGGCGGGGAACAACATTCAGTACTTC. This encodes CSVNPHLAGNNIQYF.

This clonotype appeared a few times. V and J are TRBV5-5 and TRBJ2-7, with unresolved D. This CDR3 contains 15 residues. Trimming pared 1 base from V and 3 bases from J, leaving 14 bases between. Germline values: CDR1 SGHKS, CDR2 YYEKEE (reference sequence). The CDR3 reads CASSLYQDPIYEQYF. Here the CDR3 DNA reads TGTGCCAGCAGCTTGTACCAGGACCCAATCTACGAGCAGTACTTC.

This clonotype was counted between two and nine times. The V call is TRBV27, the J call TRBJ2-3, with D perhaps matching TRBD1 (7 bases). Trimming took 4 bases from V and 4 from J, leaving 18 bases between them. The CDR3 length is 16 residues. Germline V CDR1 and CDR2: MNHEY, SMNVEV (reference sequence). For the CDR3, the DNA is TGTGCCAGCAGTTGGTACAGGGGAGGCGGTTCAGATACGCAGTATTTT. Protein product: CASSWYRGGGSDTQYF.